This T cell receptor (beta chain) is drawn from a study of response to subunit inactivated influenza vaccine. Each CDR3 protein gets one entry after TCRdb re-called the RT-PCR reads with MiXCR. Of around 480,000 distinct CDR3 sequences in the sample, approximately 15% were seen once. Trimming cost V 3 bases and J 4 bases; bases outside gene matches: 12. The germline V gene encodes CDR1 DFQATT and CDR2 SNEGSKA (reference sequence). CDR3 length: 16 residues. This clonotype originated in a man aged 50 to 75 who received an inactivated influenza vaccine. The chain carries TRBV20-1 and TRBJ1-1, with TRBD1 identical over 9 bases. Sequencing used CD4+ T cells sorted from PBMCs, obtained around 25 months after vaccination. The CDR3 sequence is CSARFTGTGRSTEAFF. Here the CDR3 DNA reads TGCAGTGCTAGGTTCACCGGGACAGGGAGGAGCACTGAAGCTTTCTTT.